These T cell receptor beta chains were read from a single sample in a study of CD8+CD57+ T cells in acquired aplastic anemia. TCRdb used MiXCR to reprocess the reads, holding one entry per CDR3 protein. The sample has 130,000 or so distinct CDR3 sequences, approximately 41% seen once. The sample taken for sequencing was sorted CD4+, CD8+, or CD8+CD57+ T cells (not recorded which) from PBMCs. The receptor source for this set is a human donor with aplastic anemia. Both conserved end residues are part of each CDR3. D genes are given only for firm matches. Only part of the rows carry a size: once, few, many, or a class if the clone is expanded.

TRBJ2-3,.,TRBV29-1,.,TGCAGCGTTGAGGGCGGGGGCAGCACAGATACGCAGTATTTT,CSVEGGGSTDTQYF
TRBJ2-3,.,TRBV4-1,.,TGCGCCAGCAGCCAAGATCCTCGGGGTGGAGATACGCAGTATTTT,CASSQDPRGGDTQYF
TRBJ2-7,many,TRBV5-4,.,TGTGCCAGCAGCTTGAAGGGGCTGTACGAGCAGTACTTC,CASSLKGLYEQYF
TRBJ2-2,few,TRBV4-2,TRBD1,TGTGCCAGCAGCCGTCTCGGACAGGTTAACACCGGGGAGCTGTTTTTT,CASSRLGQVNTGELFF
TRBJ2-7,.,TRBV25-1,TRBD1,TGTGCCAGCAGTCCAAGGACAGGGGAGGCCTACGAGCAGTACTTC,CASSPRTGEAYEQYF
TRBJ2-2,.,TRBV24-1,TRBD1,TGTGCCACCAGTGATTTGGCGACAGGGCGGACCGGGGAGCTGTTTTTT,CATSDLATGRTGELFF
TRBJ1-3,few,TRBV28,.,TGTGCCAGCAGTCTTGATCGGGGAAACACCATATATTTT,CASSLDRGNTIYF
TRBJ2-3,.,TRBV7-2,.,TGTGCCAGCAGCTGGCGATATACGCAGTATTTT,CASSWRYTQYF
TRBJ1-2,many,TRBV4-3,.,TGCGCCAGCAGCCACCACGGCTCTAACTATGGCTACACCTTC,CASSHHGSNYGYTF
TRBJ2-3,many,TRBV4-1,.,TGCGCCAGCAGCCAAGGGGCAGGGAGTTGGGATACGCAGTATTTT,CASSQGAGSWDTQYF
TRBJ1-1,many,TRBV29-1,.,TGCAGCGTCCGACCGACTAACACTGAAGCTTTCTTT,CSVRPTNTEAFF
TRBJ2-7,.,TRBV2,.,TGTGCCAGCAGTGAGGGGTATCAGCAGTACTTC,CASSEGYQQYF
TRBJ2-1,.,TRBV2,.,TGTGCCAGCAACAAGGACGGTGAGCAGTTCTTC,CASNKDGEQFF
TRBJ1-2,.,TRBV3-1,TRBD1,TGTGCCAGCAGCCAAGATCGTTTCGAGACAGGGGGCGAGGGATATGGCTACACCTTC,CASSQDRFETGGEGYGYTF
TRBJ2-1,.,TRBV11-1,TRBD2,TGTGCCAGCAGCTTAGCCAGACTAGCGGGGGGGCTAAATGAGCAGTTCTTC,CASSLARLAGGLNEQFF
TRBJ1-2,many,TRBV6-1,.,TGTGCCAGCAGTTGGACAGCCAGCTACACCTTC,CASSWTASYTF
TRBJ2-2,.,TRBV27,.,TGTGCCAGCGTCCCCACGCGAGCGAACACCGGGGAGCTGTTTTTT,CASVPTRANTGELFF
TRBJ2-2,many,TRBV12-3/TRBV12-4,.,TGTGCCAGCAGTTTAAATCGCCGGATCGGGGAGCTGTTTTTT,CASSLNRRIGELFF
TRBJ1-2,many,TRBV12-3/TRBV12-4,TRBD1,TGTGCCAGCAGTATCGGACAGGGAAGGTATGGCTACACCTTC,CASSIGQGRYGYTF
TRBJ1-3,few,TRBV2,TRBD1,TGTGCCAGCAGGGCGGGGACAGGGGGAGGAAACACCATATATTTT,CASRAGTGGGNTIYF
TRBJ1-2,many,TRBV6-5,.,TGTGCCAGCAGTTACGGACGATTAGCCTCTCGAGGCTACACCTTC,CASSYGRLASRGYTF
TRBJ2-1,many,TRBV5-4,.,TGTGCCAGCAGACGAACAGGGAATGAGCAGTTCTTC,CASRRTGNEQFF
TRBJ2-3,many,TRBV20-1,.,TGCAGTGCTAGAGATGGGGGCAGGGGCGCAGATACGCAGTATTTT,CSARDGGRGADTQYF
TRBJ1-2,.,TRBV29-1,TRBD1,TGCAGCGTTGGGACAGGGCAGGTCGAGGTAGGTGGCTACACCTTC,CSVGTGQVEVGGYTF
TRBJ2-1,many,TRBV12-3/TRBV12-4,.,TGTGCCAGCAGTTTACTGGGATACAATGAGCAGTTCTTC,CASSLLGYNEQFF
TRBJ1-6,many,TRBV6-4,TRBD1,TGTGCCAGCAGTGTCGACAGGGTTAATTCACCCCTCCACTTT,CASSVDRVNSPLHF
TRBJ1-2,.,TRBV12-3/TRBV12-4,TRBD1,TGTGCCAGCAGCCGACGACAGGGTGGCTACACCTTC,CASSRRQGGYTF
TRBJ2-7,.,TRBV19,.,TGTGCCAGTAGTATTTATGTGGGAAACTCCTACGAGCAGTACTTC,CASSIYVGNSYEQYF
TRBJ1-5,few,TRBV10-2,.,TGCGCCAGCAGCGGGGAAAGCAATCAGCCCCAGCGTTTT,CASSGESNQPQRF
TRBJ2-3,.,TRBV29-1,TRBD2,TGCAGCTCGACTAGCGGGGAGTCTGGTACGCAGTATTTT,CSSTSGESGTQYF
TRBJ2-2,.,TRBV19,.,TGTTCCAGTAGTACAGGGCTAGCGTTCGGGGAGCTGTTTTTT,CSSSTGLAFGELFF
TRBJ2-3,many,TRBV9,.,TGTGCCAGCAGCGTTCGGGCGGGTAGCACAGATACGCAGTATTTT,CASSVRAGSTDTQYF
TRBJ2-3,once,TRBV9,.,TGTGCCAGCAGCGTAGATACTAGCACAGATACGCAGTATTTT,CASSVDTSTDTQYF
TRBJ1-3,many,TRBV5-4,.,TGTGCCAGCAGCTTGTTGGGGGGAAACACCATATATTTT,CASSLLGGNTIYF
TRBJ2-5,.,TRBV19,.,TGTGCCAGTAGTCCCCTCGGGGAGGAGACCCAGTACTTC,CASSPLGEETQYF
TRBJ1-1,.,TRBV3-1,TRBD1,TGTGCCAGCAGCCTTCGACAGGGGGATGAAGCTTTCTTT,CASSLRQGDEAFF
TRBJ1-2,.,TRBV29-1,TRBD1,TGCAGCGTTGATCGTACAGGGGAAGGGTATGGCTACACCTTC,CSVDRTGEGYGYTF
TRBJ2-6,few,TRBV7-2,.,TGTGCCAGCAGCCTCAGGGTATCTGGGGCCAACGTCCTGACTTTC,CASSLRVSGANVLTF
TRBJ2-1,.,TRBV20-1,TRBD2,TGCAGTGCTAGACCCAGCGGGAGGCCCAATGAGCAGTTCTTC,CSARPSGRPNEQFF
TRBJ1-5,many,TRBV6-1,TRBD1,TGTGCCAGCAGCGATAACAGGGGGGGGCAGCCCCAGCATTTT,CASSDNRGGQPQHF
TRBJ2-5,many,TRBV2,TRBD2,TGTGCCAGCAGTGAAGCCTTACTAGCGGGGGGGCGTGAGACCCAGTACTTC,CASSEALLAGGRETQYF
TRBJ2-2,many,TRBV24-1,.,TGTGCCACCAGTGACCCAGGCCAGATCGGGGAGCTGTTTTTT,CATSDPGQIGELFF
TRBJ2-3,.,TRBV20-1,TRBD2,TGCAGTGCTAGGTTGACTAGCGGGGGGCTCGGTTTT,CSARLTSGGLGF
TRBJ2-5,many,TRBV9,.,TGTGCCAGCAGCGTTGGAGGGGGCCAGGAGACCCAGTACTTC,CASSVGGGQETQYF
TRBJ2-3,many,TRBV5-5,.,TGTGCCAGCAGCGAGCGGTTCACAGATACGCAGTATTTT,CASSERFTDTQYF
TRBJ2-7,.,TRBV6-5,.,TGTGCCAGCAGTTCAGGGGTACCCTACGAGCAGTACTTC,CASSSGVPYEQYF
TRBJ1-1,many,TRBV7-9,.,TGTGCCAGCAGCTCCGGGACATTCAACACTGAAGCTTTCTTT,CASSSGTFNTEAFF
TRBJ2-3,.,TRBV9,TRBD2,TGTGCCAGCAGCGTACCAGCGGGGGGGCCCGGTACGCAGTATTTT,CASSVPAGGPGTQYF
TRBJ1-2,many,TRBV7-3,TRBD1,TGTGCCAGCAGCCCCGGGACAGGGGGTCGCGGCTACACCTTC,CASSPGTGGRGYTF
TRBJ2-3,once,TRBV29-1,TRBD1,TGCAGCGTTGCTCTGCGGCAGGGGGCGGATACGCAGTATTTT,CSVALRQGADTQYF
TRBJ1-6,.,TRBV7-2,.,TGTGCCAGCAGCTTAGCGCTGACCGTCTATTCACCCCTCCACTTT,CASSLALTVYSPLHF
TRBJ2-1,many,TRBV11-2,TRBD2,TGTGCCAGCAGCTTAGGAGAGACTAGCGGGGACTCCTACAATGAGCAGTTCTTC,CASSLGETSGDSYNEQFF
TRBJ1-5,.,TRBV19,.,TGTGCCAGTCGACGGAGCAATCAGCCCCAGCATTTT,CASRRSNQPQHF